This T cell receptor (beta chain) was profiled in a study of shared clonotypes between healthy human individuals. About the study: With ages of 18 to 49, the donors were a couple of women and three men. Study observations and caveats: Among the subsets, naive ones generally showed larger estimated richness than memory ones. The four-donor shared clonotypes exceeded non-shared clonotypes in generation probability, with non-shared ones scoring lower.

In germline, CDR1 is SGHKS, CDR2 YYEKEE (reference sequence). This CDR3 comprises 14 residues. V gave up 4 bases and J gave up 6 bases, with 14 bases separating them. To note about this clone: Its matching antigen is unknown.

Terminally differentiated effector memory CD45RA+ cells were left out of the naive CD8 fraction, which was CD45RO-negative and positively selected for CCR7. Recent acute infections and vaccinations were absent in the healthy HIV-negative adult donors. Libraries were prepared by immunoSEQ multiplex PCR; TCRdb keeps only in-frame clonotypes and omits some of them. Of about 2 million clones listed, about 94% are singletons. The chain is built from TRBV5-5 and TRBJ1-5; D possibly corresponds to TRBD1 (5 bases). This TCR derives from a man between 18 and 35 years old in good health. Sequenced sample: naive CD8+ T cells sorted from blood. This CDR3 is CASSPGGVPQPQHF. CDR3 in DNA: TGTGCCAGCAGCCCCGGGGGGGTGCCTCAGCCCCAGCATTTT. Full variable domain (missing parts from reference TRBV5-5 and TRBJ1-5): DAGVTQSPTHLIKTRGQQVTLRCSPISGHKSVSWYQQVLGQGPQFIFQYYEKEERGRGNFPDRFSARQFPNYSSELNVNALLLGDSALYLCASSPGGVPQPQHFGDGTRLSIL.